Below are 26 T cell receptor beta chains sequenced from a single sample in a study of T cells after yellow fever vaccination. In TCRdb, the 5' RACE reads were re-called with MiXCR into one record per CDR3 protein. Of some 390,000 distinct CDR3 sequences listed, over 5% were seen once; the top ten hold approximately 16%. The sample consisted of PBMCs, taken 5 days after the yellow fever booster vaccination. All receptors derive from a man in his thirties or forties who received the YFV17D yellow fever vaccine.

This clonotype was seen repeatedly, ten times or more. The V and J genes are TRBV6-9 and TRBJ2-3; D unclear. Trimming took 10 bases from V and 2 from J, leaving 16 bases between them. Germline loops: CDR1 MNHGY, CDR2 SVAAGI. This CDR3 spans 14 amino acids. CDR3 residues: CATTPPGPTDTQYF. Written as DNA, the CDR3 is TGTGCCACCACCCCCCCCGGTCCCACAGATACGCAGTATTTT.

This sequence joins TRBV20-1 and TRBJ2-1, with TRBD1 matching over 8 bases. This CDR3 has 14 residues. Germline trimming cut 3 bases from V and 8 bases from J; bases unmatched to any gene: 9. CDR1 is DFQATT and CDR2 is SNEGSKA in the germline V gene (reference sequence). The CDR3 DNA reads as TGCAGTGCTAGGCGGGGACAGGTCGGGGATGAGCAGTTCTTC. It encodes CSARRGQVGDEQFF.

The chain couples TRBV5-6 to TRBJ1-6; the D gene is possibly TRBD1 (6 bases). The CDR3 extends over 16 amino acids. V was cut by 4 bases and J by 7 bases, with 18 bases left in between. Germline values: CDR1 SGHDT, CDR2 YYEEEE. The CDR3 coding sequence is TGTGCCAGCAGCCTCCGGGCAGGGGCGACCAATTCACCCCTCCACTTT. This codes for CASSLRAGATNSPLHF.

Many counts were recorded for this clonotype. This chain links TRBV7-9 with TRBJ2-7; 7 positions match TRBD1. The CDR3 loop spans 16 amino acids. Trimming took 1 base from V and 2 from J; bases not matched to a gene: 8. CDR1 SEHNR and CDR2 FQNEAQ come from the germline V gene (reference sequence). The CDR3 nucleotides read TGTGCCAGCAGCTTAGGTCCCTCTGGGACAGCCTACGAGCAGTACTTC. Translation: CASSLGPSGTAYEQYF.

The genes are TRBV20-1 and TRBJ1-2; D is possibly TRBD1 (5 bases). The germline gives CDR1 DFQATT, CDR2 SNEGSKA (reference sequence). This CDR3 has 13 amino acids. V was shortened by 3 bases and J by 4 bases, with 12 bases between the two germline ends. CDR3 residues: CSARRDGLYGYTF. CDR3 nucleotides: TGCAGTGCTAGGCGGGACGGCCTCTATGGCTACACCTTC.

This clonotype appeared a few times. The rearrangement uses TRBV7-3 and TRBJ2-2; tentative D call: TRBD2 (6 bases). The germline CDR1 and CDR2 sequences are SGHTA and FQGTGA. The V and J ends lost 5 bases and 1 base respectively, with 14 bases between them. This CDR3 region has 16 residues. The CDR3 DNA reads TGTGCCAGCAGCCTTGTGGGGGGAGTGAACACCGGGGAGCTGTTTTTT. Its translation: CASSLVGGVNTGELFF.

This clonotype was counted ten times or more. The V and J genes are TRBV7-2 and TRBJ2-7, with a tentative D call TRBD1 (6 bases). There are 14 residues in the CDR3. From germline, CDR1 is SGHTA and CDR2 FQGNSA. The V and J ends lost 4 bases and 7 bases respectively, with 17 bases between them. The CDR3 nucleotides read TGTGCCAGCAGCTCACGTACAGGGAAGGGAGAGCAGTACTTC. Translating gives CASSSRTGKGEQYF.

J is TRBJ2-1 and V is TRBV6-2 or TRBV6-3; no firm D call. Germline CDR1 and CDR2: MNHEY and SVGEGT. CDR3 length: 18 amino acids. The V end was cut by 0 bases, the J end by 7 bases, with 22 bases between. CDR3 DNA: TGTGCCAGCAGTTACTCGAGACTTCTTTCGTCGGGTGTGAATGAGCAGTTCTTC. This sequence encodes CASSYSRLLSSGVNEQFF.

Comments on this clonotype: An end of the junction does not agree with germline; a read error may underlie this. The CDR3 loop is CCASGVARDKVSYEQYF. The CDR3 DNA follows: TGCTGTGCTAGTGGGGTGGCCCGGGACAAAGTCTCCTACGAGCAGTACTTC. The rearrangement links TRBV20-1 to TRBJ2-7; D may be TRBD1 (6 bases). This CDR3 contains 17 residues. Germline assignment: CDR1 DFQATT and CDR2 SNEGSKA (reference sequence).

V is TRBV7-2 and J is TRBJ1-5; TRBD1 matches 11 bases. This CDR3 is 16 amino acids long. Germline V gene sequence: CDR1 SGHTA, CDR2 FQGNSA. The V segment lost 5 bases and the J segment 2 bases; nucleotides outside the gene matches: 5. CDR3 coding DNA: TGTGCCAGCAGCCCGTGGACAGGGGGCGGCAATCAGCCCCAGCATTTT. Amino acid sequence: CASSPWTGGGNQPQHF.

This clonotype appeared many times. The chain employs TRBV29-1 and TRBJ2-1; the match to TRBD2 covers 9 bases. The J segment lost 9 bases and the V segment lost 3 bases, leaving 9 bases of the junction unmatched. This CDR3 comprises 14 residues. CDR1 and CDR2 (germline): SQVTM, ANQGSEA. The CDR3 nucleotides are TGCAGCGTTGAGGTTAGCGGGAGCGGCGGTGAGCAGTTCTTC. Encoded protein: CSVEVSGSGGEQFF.

CDR3 loop: CAWSLLRVEQYF. Here the CDR3 DNA reads TGTGCCTGGAGTTTACTCCGGGTCGAGCAGTACTTC. V gene TRBV30 combines with J gene TRBJ2-7; D is undetermined. The germline V gene encodes CDR1 GTSNPN and CDR2 SVGIG (reference sequence). This CDR3 is 12 amino acids long. The V and J ends lost 2 bases and 6 bases respectively, with 11 bases between them.

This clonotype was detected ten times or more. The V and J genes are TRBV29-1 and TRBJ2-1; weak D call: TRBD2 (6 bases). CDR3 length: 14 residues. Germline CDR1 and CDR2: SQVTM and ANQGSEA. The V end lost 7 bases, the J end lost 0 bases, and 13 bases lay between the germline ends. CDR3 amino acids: CSAGTQSSYNEQFF. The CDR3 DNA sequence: TGCAGCGCTGGGACTCAAAGCTCCTACAATGAGCAGTTCTTC.

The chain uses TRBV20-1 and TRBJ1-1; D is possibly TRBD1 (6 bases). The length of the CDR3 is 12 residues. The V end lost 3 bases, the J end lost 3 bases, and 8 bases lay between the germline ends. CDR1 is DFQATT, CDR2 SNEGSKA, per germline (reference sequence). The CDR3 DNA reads TGCAGTGCTAGTAGGGGGGACACTGAAGCTTTCTTT. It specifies CSASRGDTEAFF.

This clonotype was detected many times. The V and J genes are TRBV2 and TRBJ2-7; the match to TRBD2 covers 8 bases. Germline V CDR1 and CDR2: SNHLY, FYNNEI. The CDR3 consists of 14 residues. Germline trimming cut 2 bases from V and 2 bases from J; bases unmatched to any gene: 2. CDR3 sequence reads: CASSEQAGAYEQYF. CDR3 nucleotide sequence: TGTGCCAGCAGTGAACAAGCGGGAGCCTACGAGCAGTACTTC.

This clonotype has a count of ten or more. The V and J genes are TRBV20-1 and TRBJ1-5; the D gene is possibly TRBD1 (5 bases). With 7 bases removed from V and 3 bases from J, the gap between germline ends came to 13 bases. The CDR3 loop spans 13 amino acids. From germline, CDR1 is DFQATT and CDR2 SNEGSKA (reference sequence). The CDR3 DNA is TGCAGTGTTCCCCGGGGCTACAATCAGCCCCAGCATTTT. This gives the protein CSVPRGYNQPQHF.

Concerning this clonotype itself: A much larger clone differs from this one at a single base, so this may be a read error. CDR3 nucleotide sequence: TGTGCCGGCAGTAGACCCAGGGGCAGGTTAGAGACCCAGTACTTC. It yields the protein CAGSRPRGRLETQYF. The chain uses TRBV7-9 and TRBJ2-5; a possible D gene is TRBD1 (6 bases). The germline V gene has CDR1 SEHNR and CDR2 FQNEAQ (reference sequence). CDR3 length: 15 amino acids.

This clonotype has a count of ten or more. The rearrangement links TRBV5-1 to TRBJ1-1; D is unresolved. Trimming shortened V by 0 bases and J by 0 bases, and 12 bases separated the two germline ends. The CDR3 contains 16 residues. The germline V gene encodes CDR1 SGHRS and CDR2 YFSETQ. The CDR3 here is CASSLDGRILNTEAFF. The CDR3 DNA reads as TGCGCCAGCAGCTTGGATGGCCGGATATTGAACACTGAAGCTTTCTTT. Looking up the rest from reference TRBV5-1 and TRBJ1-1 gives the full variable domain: KAGVTQTPRYLIKTRGQQVTLSCSPISGHRSVSWYQQTPGQGLQFLFEYFSETQRNKGNFPGRFSGRQFSNSRSEMNVSTLELGDSALYLCASSLDGRILNTEAFFGQGTRLTVV.

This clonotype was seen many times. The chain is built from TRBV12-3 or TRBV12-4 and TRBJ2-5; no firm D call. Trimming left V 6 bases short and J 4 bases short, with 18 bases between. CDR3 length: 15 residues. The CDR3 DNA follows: TGTGCCAGCAGCTTCTTCCTCCCCACTCTAGAGACCCAGTACTTC. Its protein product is CASSFFLPTLETQYF.

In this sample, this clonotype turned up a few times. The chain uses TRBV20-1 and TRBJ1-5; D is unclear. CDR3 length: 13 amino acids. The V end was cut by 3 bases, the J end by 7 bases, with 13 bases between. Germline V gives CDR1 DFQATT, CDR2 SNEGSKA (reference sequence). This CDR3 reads CSARTGTEQPQHF. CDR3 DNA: TGCAGTGCTAGGACCGGTACTGAGCAGCCCCAGCATTTT.

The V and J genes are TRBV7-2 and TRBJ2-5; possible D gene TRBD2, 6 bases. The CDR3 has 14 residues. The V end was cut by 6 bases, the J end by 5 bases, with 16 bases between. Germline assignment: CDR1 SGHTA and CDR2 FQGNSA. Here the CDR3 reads CASSSVGGVETQYF. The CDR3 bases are TGTGCCAGCAGTTCGGTGGGGGGAGTGGAGACCCAGTACTTC.

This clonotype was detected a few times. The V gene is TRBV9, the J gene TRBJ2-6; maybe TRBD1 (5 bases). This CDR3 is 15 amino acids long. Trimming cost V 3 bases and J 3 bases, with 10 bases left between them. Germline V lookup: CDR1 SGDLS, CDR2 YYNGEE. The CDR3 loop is CASSDQGNGANVLTF. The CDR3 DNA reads TGTGCCAGCAGCGATCAGGGAAATGGGGCCAACGTCCTGACTTTC.

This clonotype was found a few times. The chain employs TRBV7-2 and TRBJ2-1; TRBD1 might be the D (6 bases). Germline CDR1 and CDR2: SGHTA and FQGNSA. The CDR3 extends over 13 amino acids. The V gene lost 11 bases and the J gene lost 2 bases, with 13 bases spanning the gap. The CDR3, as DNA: TGTGCCTGGGGGCAGGGGACCTACAATGAGCAGTTCTTC. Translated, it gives CAWGQGTYNEQFF. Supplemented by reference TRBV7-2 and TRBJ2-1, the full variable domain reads GAGVSQSPSNKVTEKGKDVELRCDPISGHTALYWYRQSLGQGLEFLIYFQGNSAPDKSGLPSDRFSAERTGGSVSTLTIQRTQQEDSAVYLCAWGQGTYNEQFFGPGTRLTVL.

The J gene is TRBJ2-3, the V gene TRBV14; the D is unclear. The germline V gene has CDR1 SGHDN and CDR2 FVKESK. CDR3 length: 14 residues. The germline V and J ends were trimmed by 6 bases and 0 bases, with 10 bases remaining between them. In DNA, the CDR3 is TGTGCCAGCAGGCGTCGGGCTAGCACAGATACGCAGTATTTT. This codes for CASRRRASTDTQYF. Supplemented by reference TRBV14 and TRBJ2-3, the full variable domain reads EAGVTQFPSHSVIEKGQTVTLRCDPISGHDNLYWYRRVMGKEIKFLLHFVKESKQDESGMPNNRFLAERTGGTYSTLKVQPAELEDSGVYFCASRRRASTDTQYFGPGTRLTVL.

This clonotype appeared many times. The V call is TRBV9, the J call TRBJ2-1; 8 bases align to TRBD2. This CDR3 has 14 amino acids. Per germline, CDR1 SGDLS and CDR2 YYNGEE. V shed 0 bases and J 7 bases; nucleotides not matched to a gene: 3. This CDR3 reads CASSVGREVNEQFF. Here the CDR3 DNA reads TGTGCCAGCAGCGTAGGGCGGGAGGTGAATGAGCAGTTCTTC.

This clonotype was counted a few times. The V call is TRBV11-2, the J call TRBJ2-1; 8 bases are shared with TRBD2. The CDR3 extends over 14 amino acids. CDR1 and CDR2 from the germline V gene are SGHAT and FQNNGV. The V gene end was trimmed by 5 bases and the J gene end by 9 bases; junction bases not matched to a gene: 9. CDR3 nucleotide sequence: TGTGCCAGCAGCCCCCAAACTAGCGGAGGTGAGCAGTTCTTC. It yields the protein CASSPQTSGGEQFF. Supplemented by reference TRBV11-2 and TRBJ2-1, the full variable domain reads EAGVAQSPRYKIIEKRQSVAFWCNPISGHATLYWYQQILGQGPKLLIQFQNNGVVDDSQLPKDRFSAERLKGVDSTLKIQPAKLEDSAVYLCASSPQTSGGEQFFGPGTRLTVL.